What follows are 8 T cell receptor beta chains derived from one specimen sequenced in a study of early T cells in non-severe SARS-CoV-2 infection. Each CDR3 protein is one row after TCRdb ran MiXCR on the 5' RACE reads. This sample has over 90,000 distinct CDR3 sequences, with 10% to 15% found just once. The sequenced sample consisted of whole blood. Receptors originate from an adult who was a healthcare worker with PCR-confirmed SARS-CoV-2 infection or an uninfected control (not recorded which).

This chain joins TRBV3-1 and TRBJ2-5; TRBD1 aligns across 8 bases. Germline V gene sequence: CDR1 LGHDT, CDR2 YNNKEL (reference sequence). The CDR3 sequence is 15 residues long. Trimming cost V 6 bases and J 7 bases; bases outside gene matches: 13. CDR3 in amino acids: CASRTTGTGQWTQYF. In DNA form, the CDR3 reads TGTGCCAGCAGAACGACCGGGACAGGTCAATGGACCCAGTACTTC.

V gene TRBV11-2 combines with J gene TRBJ2-3; TRBD1 aligns across 9 bases. The J segment lost 1 base and the V segment lost 1 base, leaving 3 bases of the junction unmatched. Germline-derived CDR1 and CDR2 are SGHAT and FQNNGV. This CDR3 is built from 16 residues. Here the CDR3 DNA reads TGTGCCAGCAGCTTAGGTCGGGACAGGGGCACAGATACGCAGTATTTT. The encoded protein is CASSLGRDRGTDTQYF.

The chain joins TRBV11-2 to TRBJ1-2, with D hard to call. V lost 2 bases and J lost 4, with 5 bases in between. CDR3 length: 12 amino acids. Per the germline V gene, CDR1 is SGHAT and CDR2 is FQNNGV. DNA for the CDR3: TGTGCCAGCAGCTTACGGAGCTATGGCTACACCTTC. Protein product: CASSLRSYGYTF.

This clonotype has only a few counts. V and J are TRBV4-1 and TRBJ2-7; D is unresolved. V lost 0 bases, J lost 2 bases, and 11 bases lay in between. This CDR3 is built from 15 residues. CDR1 and CDR2 from the germline V gene are MGHRA and YSYEKL. The chain's CDR3 is CASSQELRPTYEQYF. The CDR3 DNA reads TGCGCCAGCAGCCAAGAATTGAGACCGACCTACGAGCAGTACTTC.

This clonotype was seen just once. The V call is TRBV28, the J call TRBJ2-7; 12 bases agree with TRBD2. V gave up 6 bases and J gave up 12 bases; unmatched junction bases: 18. The CDR3 loop spans 16 amino acids. Germline CDR1 and CDR2: MDHEN and SYDVKM. CDR3 sequence reads: CASSPGLAGRYLQGYF. For the CDR3, the DNA is TGTGCCAGCAGCCCTGGACTAGCGGGACGCTATCTTCAGGGGTACTTC.

In the case of this clonotype: A much bigger clone sits one base away, suggesting this may be a read error. The gene calls are TRBV20-1 and TRBJ2-1, with D unresolved. Germline CDR1 is DFQATT and CDR2 is SNEGSKA (reference sequence). The CDR3 runs to 14 residues. The germline V and J ends were trimmed by 5 bases and 6 bases, with 17 bases remaining between them. The CDR3, as DNA: TGCAGTGCTGGTAAGAAGTCGGATACCAATGAGCAGTTCTTC. Translation gives CSAGKKSDTNEQFF.

Judged by abundance, this clonotype is medium-sized. The chain couples TRBV29-1 to TRBJ2-1; 10 nucleotides agree with TRBD2. Germline-derived CDR1 and CDR2 are SQVTM and ANQGSEA. The CDR3 sequence is 13 residues long. Trimming took 7 bases from V and 9 from J; bases not matched to a gene: 9. Here the CDR3 DNA reads TGCAGCGCTGACACTAGCGGGACATCTGAGCAGTTCTTC. This sequence encodes CSADTSGTSEQFF.

This clonotype was seen only a few times. The rearrangement links TRBV25-1 to TRBJ1-5; D remains unclear. The CDR3 consists of 15 residues. The germline CDR1 and CDR2 sequences are MGHDK and SYGVNS. Trimming removed 3 bases from V and 5 bases from J, with 14 bases in between. The CDR3 region is CASSDGGLGDQPQHF. For the CDR3, the DNA is TGTGCCAGCAGTGACGGCGGGCTGGGAGATCAGCCCCAGCATTTT.